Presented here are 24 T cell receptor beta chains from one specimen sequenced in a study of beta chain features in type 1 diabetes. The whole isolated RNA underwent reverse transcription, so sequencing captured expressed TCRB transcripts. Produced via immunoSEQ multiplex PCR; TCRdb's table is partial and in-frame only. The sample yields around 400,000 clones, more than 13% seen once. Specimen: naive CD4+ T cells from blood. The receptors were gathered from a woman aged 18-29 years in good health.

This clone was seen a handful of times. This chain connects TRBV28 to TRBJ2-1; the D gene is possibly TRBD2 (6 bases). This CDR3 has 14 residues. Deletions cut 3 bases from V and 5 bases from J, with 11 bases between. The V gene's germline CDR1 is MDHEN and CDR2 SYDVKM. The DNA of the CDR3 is TGTGCCAGCAGTTTGGGACTGTCTCACAATGAGCAGTTCTTC. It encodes CASSLGLSHNEQFF.

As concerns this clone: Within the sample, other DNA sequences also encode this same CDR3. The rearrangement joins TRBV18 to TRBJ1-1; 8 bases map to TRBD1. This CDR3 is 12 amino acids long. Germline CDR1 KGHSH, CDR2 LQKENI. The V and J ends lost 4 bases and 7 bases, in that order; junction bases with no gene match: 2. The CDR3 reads CASSLDRVEAFF. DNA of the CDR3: TGTGCCAGCTCACTGGACAGGGTTGAAGCTTTCTTT.

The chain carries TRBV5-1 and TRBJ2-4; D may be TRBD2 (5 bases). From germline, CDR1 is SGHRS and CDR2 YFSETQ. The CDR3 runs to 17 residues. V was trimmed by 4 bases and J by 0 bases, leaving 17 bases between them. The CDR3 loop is CASSPDWALQAKNIQYF. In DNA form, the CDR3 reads TGCGCCAGCAGCCCGGACTGGGCCCTCCAAGCCAAAAACATTCAGTACTTC.

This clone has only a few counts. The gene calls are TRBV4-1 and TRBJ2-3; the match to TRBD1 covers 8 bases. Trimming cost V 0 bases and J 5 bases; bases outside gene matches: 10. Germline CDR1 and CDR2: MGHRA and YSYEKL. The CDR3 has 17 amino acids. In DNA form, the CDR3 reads TGCGCCAGCAGCCAAGAAAAAGGGACAGGAGGGAGAGATACGCAGTATTTT. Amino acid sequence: CASSQEKGTGGRDTQYF.

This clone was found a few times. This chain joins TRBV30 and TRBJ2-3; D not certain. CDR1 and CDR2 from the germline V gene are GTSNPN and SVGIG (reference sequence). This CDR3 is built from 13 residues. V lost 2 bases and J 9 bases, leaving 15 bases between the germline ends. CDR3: CAWSSTERSTQYF. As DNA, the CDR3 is TGTGCCTGGAGTAGTACGGAGAGGAGCACGCAGTATTTT.

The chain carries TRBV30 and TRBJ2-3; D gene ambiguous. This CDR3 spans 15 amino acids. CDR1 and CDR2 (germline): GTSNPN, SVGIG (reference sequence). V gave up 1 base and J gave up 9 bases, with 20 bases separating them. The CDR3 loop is CAWSGALTTWKTQYF. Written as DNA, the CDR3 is TGTGCCTGGAGTGGGGCCCTAACAACATGGAAAACGCAGTATTTT.

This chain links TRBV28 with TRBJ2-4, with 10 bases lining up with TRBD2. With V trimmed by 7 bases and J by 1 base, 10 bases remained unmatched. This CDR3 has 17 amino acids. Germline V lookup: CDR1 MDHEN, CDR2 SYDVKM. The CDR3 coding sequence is TGTGCCAGCATGATAGCTAGCGGGAGTTTCGCCAAAAACATTCAGTACTTC. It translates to CASMIASGSFAKNIQYF.

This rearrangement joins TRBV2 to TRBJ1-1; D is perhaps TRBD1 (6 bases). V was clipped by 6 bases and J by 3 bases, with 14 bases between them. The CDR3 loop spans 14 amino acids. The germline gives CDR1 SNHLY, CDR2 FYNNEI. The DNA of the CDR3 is TGTGCCAGCAGCTCAAACTGGGGGCACACTGAAGCTTTCTTT. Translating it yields CASSSNWGHTEAFF.

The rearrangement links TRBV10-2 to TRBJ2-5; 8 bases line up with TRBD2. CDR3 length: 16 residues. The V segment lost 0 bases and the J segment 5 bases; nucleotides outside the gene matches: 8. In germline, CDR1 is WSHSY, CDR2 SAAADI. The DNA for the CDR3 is TGCGCCAGCAGTGAGTCGCGGGGGGCATCACAGGAGACCCAGTACTTC. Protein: CASSESRGASQETQYF.

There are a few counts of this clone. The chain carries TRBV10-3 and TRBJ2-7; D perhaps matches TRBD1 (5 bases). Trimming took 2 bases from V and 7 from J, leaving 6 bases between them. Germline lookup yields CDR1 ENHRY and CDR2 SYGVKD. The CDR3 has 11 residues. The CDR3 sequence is CAISEAGEQYF. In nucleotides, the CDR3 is TGTGCCATCAGTGAGGCAGGGGAGCAGTACTTC.

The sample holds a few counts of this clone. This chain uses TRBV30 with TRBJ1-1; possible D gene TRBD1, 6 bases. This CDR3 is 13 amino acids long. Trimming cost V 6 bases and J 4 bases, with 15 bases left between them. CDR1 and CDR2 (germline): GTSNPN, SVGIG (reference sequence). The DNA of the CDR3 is TGTGCCTGCCCCAGGGGAGGGAGCACTGAAGCTTTCTTT. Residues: CACPRGGSTEAFF.

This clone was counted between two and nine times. CDR3 sequence: CASSPSSGAGGNQPQHF. In DNA form, the CDR3 reads TGTGCCAGCTCACCCTCCTCAGGGGCAGGGGGTAATCAGCCCCAGCATTTT. This rearrangement joins TRBV18 to TRBJ1-5; 7 nucleotides line up with TRBD1. Germline V CDR1 and CDR2: KGHSH, LQKENI. This CDR3 contains 17 residues. V was clipped by 3 bases and J by 4 bases; unmatched bases: 12.

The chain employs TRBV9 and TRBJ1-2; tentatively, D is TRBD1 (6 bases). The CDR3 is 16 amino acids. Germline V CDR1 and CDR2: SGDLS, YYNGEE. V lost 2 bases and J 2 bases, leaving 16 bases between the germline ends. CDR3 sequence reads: CASSVDPGVGNYGYTF. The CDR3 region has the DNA TGTGCCAGCAGCGTGGATCCAGGGGTTGGGAACTATGGCTACACCTTC.

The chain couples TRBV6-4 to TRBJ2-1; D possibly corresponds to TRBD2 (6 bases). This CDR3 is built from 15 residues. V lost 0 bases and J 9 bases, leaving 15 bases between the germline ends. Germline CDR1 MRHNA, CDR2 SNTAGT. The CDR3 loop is CASSDSTVISGEQFF. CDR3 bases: TGTGCCAGCAGTGACTCGACGGTAATTAGCGGTGAGCAGTTCTTC.

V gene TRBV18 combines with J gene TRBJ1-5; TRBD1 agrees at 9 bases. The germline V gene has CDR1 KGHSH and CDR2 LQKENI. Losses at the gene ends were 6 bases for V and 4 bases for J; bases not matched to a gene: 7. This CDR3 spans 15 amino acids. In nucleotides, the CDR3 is TGTGCCAGCTCTCCCGGGACAGGGCTAAATCAGCCCCAGCATTTT. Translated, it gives CASSPGTGLNQPQHF.

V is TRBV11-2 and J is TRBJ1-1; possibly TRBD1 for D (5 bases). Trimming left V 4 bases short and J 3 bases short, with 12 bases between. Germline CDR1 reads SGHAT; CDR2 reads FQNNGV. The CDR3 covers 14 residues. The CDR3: CASSSQRGYTEAFF. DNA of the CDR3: TGTGCCAGCAGCTCTCAAAGGGGTTACACTGAAGCTTTCTTT.

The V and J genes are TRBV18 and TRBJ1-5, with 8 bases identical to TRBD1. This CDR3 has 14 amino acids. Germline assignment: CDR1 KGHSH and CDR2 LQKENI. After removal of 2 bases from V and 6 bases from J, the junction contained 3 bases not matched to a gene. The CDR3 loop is CASSPGQGSQPQHF. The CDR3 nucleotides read TGTGCCAGCTCACCAGGACAGGGTTCTCAGCCCCAGCATTTT.

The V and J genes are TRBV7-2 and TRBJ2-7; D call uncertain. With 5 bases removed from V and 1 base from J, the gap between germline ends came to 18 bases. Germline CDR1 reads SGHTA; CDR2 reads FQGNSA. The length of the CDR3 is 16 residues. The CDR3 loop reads CASSPPRVRRSYEQYF. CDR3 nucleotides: TGTGCCAGCAGCCCGCCCCGGGTGCGCCGTTCCTACGAGCAGTACTTC.

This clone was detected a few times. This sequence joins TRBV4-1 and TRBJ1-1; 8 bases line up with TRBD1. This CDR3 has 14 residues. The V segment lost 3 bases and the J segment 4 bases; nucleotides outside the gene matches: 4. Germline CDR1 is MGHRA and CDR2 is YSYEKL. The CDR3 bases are TGCGCCAGCAGCCACCCCGGACAGGGCACTGAAGCTTTCTTT. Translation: CASSHPGQGTEAFF.

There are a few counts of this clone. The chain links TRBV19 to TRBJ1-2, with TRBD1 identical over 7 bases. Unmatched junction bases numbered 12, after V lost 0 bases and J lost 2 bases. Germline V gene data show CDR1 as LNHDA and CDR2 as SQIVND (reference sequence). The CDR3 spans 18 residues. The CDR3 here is CASSIDQGGPRRNYGYTF. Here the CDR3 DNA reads TGTGCCAGTAGTATAGATCAGGGGGGACCGAGAAGAAACTATGGCTACACCTTC.

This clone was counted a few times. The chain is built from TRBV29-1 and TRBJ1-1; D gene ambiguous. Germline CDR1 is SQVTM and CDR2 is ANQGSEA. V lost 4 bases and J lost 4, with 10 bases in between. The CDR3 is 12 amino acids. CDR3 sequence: CSVVGRLTEAFF. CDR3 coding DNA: TGCAGCGTTGTTGGCAGGCTCACTGAAGCTTTCTTT.

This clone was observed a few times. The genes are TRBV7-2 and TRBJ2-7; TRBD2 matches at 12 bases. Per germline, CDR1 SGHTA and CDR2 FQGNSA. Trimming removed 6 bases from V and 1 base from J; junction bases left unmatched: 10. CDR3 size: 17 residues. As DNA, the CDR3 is TGTGCCAGCAGTTCTCCAACCGGGACTAGCGGGTCCTACGAGCAGTACTTC. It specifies CASSSPTGTSGSYEQYF.

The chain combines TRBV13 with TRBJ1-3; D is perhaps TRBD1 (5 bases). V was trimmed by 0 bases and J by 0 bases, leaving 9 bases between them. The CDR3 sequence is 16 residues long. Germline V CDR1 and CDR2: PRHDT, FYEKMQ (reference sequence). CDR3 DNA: TGTGCCAGCAGCTTAGGGGGGCGCAACTCTGGAAACACCATATATTTT. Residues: CASSLGGRNSGNTIYF.

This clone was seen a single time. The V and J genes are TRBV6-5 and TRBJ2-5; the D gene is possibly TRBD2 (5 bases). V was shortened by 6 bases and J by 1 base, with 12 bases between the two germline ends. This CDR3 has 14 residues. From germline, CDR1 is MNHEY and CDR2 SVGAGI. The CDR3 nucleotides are TGTGCCAGCAGCGCCCCAGGAGGCCAAGAGACCCAGTACTTC. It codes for CASSAPGGQETQYF.